The clone carrying this TCR beta chain was counted between two and nine times. Its specificity is not known. The CDR3 spans 12 residues. Germline CDR1 and CDR2: SGHRS and YFSETQ. V dropped 5 bases and J dropped 1 base, with 6 bases sitting between them. The record originates from a study of T cells after yellow fever vaccination. The study, taken as a whole, reports: Re-detected after boosting: most primary clones, approximately 97% of CD4 and roughly 88% of CD8. A secondary response was less intense yet reached its peak sooner, at day 5 versus 15. Among all clonotypes, a small share was observed in both CD4 and CD8 compartments.

UMIs were added to TCR cDNA along with a universal primer site when it was made by 5'RACE template switching. TCRdb reanalysed the 5' RACE reads using MiXCR and keeps one entry per CDR3 protein. The repertoire holds 150,000 to 200,000 distinct CDR3 sequences, around 8.5% seen once, with 35% to 40% in the top ten. Source: CD8+ T cells sorted from PBMCs, taken 45 days after the yellow fever booster vaccination. This receptor was obtained from a man aged 18 to 30 who received the YFV17D yellow fever vaccine. The genes are TRBV5-1 and TRBJ1-1; D gene unclear. The CDR3 DNA reads TGCGCCAGCAGGAGCCCGAACACTGAAGCTTTCTTT. Translating it yields CASRSPNTEAFF.